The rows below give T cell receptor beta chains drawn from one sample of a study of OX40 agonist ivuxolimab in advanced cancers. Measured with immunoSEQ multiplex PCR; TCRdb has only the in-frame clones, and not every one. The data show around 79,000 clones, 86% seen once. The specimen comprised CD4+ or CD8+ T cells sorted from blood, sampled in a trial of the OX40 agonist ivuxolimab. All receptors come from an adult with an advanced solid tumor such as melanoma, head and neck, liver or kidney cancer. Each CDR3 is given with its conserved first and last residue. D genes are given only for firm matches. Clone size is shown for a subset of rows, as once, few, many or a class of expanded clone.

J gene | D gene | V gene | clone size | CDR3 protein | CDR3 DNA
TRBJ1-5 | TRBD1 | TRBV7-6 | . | CASSLLDRVGNQPQHF | TGTGCCAGCAGCTTACTGGACAGGGTTGGAAATCAGCCCCAGCATTTT
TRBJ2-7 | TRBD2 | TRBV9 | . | CASSVGLAGAEQYF | TGTGCCAGCAGCGTGGGACTAGCGGGAGCAGAGCAGTACTTC
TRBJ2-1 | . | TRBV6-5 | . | CASTRGPNEQFF | TGTGCCAGCACCAGGGGCCCCAATGAGCAGTTCTTC
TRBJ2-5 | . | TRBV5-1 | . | CASSLDSQGQGETQYF | TGCGCCAGCAGCTTGGATAGCCAGGGGCAGGGAGAGACCCAGTACTTC
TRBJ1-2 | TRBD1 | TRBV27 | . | CASSSTDRGRSNYGYTF | TGTGCCAGCAGTTCCACGGACAGGGGCAGATCTAACTATGGCTACACCTTC
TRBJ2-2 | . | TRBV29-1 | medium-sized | CSVPGAANTGELFF | TGCAGCGTTCCCGGGGCGGCGAACACCGGGGAGCTGTTTTTT
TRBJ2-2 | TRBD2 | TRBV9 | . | CASSVVASGGSGELFF | TGTGCCAGCAGCGTAGTGGCTAGCGGGGGTAGCGGGGAGCTGTTTTTT
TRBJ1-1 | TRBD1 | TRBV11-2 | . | CASSSTGVPNTEAFF | TGTGCCAGCAGCTCAACAGGGGTCCCGAACACTGAAGCTTTCTTT
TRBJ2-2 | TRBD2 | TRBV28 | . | CASSRLAGYTGELFF | TGTGCCAGCAGTAGGCTAGCGGGATACACCGGGGAGCTGTTTTTT
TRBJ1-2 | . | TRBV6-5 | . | CASSTGVNYGYTF | TGTGCCAGCAGTACTGGGGTTAACTATGGCTACACCTTC
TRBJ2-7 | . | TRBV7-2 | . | CASSQIYEQYF | TGTGCCAGCAGCCAAATCTACGAGCAGTACTTC
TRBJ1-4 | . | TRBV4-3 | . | CASSRLGLGEKLFF | TGCGCCAGCAGCCGCCTCGGTTTGGGGGAAAAACTGTTTTTT
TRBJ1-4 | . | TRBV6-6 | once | CASNGDNEKLFF | TGTGCCAGCAACGGGGACAATGAAAAACTGTTTTTT
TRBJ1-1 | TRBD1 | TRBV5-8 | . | CASSRDRGQDGEAFF | TGTGCCAGCAGCAGGGACAGGGGGCAGGACGGTGAAGCTTTCTTT
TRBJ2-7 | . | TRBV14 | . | CASSRGGPSYEQYF | TGTGCCAGCAGCCGTGGAGGACCTTCCTACGAGCAGTACTTC
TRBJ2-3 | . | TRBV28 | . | CASSLTGVSAPGF | TGTGCCAGCAGTTTGACCGGTGTCAGCGCCCCGGGTTTT
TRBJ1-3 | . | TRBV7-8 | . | CASSLGVSGNTIYF | TGTGCCAGCAGCCTAGGGGTTTCTGGAAACACCATATATTTT
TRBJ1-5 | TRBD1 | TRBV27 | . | CASSLSSGGGNQPQHF | TGTGCCAGCAGTTTATCGTCAGGGGGGGGCAATCAGCCCCAGCATTTT
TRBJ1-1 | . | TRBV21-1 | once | CASSKYRTGRPEAFF | TGTGCCAGCAGCAAATATCGAACAGGGCGCCCTGAAGCTTTCTTT
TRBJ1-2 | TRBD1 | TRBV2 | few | CASRRDRVQNGYTF | TGTGCCAGCAGAAGGGACAGGGTGCAAAATGGCTACACCTTC
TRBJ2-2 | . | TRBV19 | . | CASSIEGVGFANTGELFF | TGTGCCAGTAGTATAGAAGGGGTGGGGTTCGCGAACACCGGGGAGCTGTTTTTT
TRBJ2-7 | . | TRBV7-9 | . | CASSRAGVGTYEQYF | TGTGCCAGCAGCCGGGCTGGAGTGGGTACCTACGAGCAGTACTTC
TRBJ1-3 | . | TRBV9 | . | CASSVGLRELSGNTIYF | TGTGCCAGCAGCGTCGGGTTGAGGGAACTCTCTGGAAACACCATATATTTT
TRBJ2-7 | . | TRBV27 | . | CASSLEVSYEQYF | TGTGCCAGCAGTTTAGAGGTCTCCTACGAGCAGTACTTC
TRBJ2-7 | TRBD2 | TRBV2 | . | CASSGGPSGSYEQYF | TGTGCCAGCAGTGGTGGGCCTAGCGGGAGTTACGAGCAGTACTTC
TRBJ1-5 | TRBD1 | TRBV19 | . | CASKGTGDRPQHF | TGTGCCAGTAAAGGGACAGGGGACCGGCCCCAGCATTTT